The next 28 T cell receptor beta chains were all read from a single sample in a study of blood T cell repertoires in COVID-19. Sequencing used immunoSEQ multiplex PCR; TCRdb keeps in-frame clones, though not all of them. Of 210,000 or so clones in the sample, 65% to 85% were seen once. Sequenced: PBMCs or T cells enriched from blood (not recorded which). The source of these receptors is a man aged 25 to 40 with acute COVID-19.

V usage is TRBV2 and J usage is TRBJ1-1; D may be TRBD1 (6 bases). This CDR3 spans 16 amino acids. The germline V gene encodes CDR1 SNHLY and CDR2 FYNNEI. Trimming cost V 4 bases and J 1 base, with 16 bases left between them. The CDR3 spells CASSVSGGAKNTEAFF. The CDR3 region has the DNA TGTGCCAGCAGTGTGAGTGGGGGGGCCAAGAACACTGAAGCTTTCTTT.

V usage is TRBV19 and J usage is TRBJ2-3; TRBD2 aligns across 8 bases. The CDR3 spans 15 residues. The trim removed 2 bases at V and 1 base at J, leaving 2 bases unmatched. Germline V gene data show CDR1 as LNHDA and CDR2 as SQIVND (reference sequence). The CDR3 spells CASSITGGGTDTQYF. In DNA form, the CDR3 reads TGTGCCAGTAGTATAACGGGGGGGGGCACAGATACGCAGTATTTT.

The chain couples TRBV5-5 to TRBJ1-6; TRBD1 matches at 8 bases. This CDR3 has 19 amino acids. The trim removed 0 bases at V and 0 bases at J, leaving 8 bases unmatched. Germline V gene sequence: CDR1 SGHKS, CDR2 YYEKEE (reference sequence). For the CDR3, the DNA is TGTGCCAGCAGCTTGGTTGGAGACAGGGGTAGCTCCTATAATTCACCCCTCCACTTT. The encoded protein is CASSLVGDRGSSYNSPLHF.

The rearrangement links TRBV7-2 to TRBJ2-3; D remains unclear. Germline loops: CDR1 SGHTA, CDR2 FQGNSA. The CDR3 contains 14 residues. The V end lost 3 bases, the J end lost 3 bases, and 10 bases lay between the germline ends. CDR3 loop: CASSLGRWTDTQYF. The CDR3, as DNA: TGTGCCAGCAGCTTGGGCCGGTGGACAGATACGCAGTATTTT.

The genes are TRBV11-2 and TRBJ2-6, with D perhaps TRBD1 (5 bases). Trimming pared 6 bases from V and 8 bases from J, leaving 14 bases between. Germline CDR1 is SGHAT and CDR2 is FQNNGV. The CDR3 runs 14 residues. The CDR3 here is CASSPTSGTNVLTF. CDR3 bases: TGTGCCAGCAGTCCCACCTCAGGGACCAACGTCCTGACTTTC.

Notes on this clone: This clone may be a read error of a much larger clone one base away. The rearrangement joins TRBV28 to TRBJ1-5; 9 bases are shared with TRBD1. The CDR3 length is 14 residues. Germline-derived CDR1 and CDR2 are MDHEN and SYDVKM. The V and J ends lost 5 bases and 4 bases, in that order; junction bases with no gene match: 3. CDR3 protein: CASSPGTGNQPQHF. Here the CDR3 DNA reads TGTGCCAGCAGTCCGGGGACAGGGAATCAGCCCCAGCATTTT.

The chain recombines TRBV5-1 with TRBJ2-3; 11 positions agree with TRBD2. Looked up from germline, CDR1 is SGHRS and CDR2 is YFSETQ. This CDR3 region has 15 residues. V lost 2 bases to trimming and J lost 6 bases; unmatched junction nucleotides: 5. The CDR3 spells CASSFSGGVEDTQYF. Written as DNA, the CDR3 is TGCGCCAGCAGCTTTAGCGGGGGGGTAGAGGATACGCAGTATTTT.

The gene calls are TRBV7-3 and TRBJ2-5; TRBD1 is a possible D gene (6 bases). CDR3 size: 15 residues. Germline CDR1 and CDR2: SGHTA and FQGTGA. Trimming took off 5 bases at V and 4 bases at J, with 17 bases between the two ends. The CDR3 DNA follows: TGTGCCAGCAGCCCAGGGGCTCTCCCGCTAGAGACCCAGTACTTC. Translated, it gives CASSPGALPLETQYF.

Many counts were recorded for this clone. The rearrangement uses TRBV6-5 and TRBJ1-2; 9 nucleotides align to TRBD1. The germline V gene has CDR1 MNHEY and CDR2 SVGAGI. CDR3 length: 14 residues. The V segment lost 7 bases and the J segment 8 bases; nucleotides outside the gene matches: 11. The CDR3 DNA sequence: TGTGCCAGCACTCCATTACAGGGGGCGCGAGGCTACACCTTC. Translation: CASTPLQGARGYTF.

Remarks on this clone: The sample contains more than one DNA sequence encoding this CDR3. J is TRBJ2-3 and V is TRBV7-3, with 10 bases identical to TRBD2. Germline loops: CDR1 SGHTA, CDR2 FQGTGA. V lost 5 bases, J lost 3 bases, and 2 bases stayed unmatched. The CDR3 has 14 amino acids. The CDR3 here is CASSLGLATDTQYF. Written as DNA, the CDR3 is TGTGCCAGCAGCCTGGGACTAGCGACAGATACGCAGTATTTT.

CDR3 sequence reads: CASSLGLAPDEQYF. The CDR3, as DNA: TGCGCCAGCAGCTTGGGACTAGCTCCGGACGAGCAGTACTTC. This sequence joins TRBV5-1 and TRBJ2-7, with 7 bases that match TRBD2. J gave up 5 bases and V 0 bases, and 5 bases lay outside the gene matches. Germline CDR1 and CDR2: SGHRS and YFSETQ. The CDR3 runs 14 residues. Full variable domain (remainder filled in from reference TRBV5-1 and TRBJ2-7): KAGVTQTPRYLIKTRGQQVTLSCSPISGHRSVSWYQQTPGQGLQFLFEYFSETQRNKGNFPGRFSGRQFSNSRSEMNVSTLELGDSALYLCASSLGLAPDEQYFGPGTRLTVT.

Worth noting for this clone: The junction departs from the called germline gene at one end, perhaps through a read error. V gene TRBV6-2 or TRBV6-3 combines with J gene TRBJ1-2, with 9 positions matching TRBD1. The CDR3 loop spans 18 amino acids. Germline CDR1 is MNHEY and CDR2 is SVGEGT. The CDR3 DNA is TGTGCCAGCAGCCCTGATCCAGGACAGGGGCCCTTTGCCGGGGCGACCGACTTC. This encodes CASSPDPGQGPFAGATDF.

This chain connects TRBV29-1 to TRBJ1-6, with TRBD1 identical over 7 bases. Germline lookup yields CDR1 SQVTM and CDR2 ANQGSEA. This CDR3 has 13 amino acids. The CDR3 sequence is CSVSTGVNSPLHF. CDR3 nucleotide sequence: TGCAGTGTAAGCACAGGGGTTAATTCACCCCTCCACTTT. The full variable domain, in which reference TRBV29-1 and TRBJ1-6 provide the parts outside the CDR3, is SAVISQKPSRDICQRGTSLTIQCQVDSQVTMMFWYRQQPGQSLTLIATANQGSEATYESGFVIDKFPISRPNLTFSTLTVSNMSPEDSSIYLCSVSTGVNSPLHFGNGTRLTVT.

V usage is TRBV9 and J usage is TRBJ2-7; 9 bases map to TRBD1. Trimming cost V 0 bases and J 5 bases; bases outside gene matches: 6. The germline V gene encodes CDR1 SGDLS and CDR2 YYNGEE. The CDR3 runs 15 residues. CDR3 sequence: CASSVEGTGRDEQYF. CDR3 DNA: TGTGCCAGCAGCGTAGAAGGGACAGGGCGCGACGAGCAGTACTTC.

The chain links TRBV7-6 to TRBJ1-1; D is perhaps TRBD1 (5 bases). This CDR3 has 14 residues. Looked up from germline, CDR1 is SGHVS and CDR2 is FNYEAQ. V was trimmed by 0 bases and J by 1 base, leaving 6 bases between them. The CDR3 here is CASSLAQGNTEAFF. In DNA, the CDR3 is TGTGCCAGCAGCTTAGCGCAGGGGAACACTGAAGCTTTCTTT.

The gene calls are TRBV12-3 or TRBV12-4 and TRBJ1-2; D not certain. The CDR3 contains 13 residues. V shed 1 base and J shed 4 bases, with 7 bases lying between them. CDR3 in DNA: TGTGCCAGCAGTTTAGGGCAGATCTATGGCTACACCTTC. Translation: CASSLGQIYGYTF.

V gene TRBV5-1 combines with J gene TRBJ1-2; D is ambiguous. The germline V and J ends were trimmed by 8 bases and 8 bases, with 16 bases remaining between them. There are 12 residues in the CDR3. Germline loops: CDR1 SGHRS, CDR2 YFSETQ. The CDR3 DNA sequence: TGCGCCAGAGAGACCTTTGAGGGAGGCTACACCTTC. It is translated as CARETFEGGYTF.

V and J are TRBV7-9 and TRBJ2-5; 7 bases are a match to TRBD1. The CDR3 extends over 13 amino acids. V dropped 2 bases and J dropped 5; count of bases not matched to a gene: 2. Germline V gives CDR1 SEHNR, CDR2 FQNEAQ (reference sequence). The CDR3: CASSLTGAETQYF. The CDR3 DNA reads TGTGCCAGCAGCTTAACAGGGGCCGAGACCCAGTACTTC. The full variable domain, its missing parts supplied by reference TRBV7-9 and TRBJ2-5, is DTGVSQNPRHKITKRGQNVTFRCDPISEHNRLYWYRQTLGQGPEFLTYFQNEAQLEKSRLLSDRFSAERPKGSFSTLEIQRTEQGDSAMYLCASSLTGAETQYFGPGTRLLVL.

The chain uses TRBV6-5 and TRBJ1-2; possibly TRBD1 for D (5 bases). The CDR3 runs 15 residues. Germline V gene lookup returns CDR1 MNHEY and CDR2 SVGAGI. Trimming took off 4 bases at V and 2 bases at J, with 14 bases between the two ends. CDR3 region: CASSLWGPSNYGYTF. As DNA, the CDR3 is TGTGCCAGCAGTTTGTGGGGCCCCTCCAACTATGGCTACACCTTC.

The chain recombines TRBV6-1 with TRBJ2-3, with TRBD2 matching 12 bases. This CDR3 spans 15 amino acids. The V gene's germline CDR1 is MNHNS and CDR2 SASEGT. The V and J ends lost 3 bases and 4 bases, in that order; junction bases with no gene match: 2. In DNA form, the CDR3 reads TGTGCCAGCAGTGACCTAGCGGGGGGGCCAGATACGCAGTATTTT. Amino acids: CASSDLAGGPDTQYF.

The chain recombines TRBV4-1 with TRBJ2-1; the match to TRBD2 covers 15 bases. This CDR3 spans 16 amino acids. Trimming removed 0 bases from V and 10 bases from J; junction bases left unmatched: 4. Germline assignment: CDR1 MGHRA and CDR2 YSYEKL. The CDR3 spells CASSQDHGLAGGEQFF. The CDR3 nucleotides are TGCGCCAGCAGCCAAGATCATGGACTAGCGGGGGGGGAGCAGTTCTTC.

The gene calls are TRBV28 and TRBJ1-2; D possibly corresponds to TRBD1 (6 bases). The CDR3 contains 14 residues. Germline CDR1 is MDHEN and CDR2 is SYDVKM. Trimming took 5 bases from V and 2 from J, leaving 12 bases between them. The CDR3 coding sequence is TGTGCCAGCAGTCAAGGGGGTGAGAACTATGGCTACACCTTC. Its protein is CASSQGGENYGYTF.

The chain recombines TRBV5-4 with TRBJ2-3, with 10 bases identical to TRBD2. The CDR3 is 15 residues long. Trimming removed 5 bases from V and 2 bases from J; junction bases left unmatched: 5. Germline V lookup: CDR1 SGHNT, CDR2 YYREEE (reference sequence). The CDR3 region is CASSFSGGATDTQYF. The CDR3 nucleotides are TGTGCCAGCAGTTTCAGCGGGGGGGCCACAGATACGCAGTATTTT.

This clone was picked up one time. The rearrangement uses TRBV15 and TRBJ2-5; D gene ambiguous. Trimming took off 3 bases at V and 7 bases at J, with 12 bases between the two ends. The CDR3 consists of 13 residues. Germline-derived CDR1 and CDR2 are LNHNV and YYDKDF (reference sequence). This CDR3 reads CATSSLSTWTQYF. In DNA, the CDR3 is TGTGCCACCAGCAGCCTCTCCACTTGGACCCAGTACTTC.

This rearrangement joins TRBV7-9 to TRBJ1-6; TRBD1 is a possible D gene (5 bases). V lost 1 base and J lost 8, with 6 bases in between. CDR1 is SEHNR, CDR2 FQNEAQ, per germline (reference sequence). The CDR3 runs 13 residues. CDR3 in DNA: TGTGCCAGCAGCTTAGAGGGGCATTCACCCCTCCACTTT. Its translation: CASSLEGHSPLHF.

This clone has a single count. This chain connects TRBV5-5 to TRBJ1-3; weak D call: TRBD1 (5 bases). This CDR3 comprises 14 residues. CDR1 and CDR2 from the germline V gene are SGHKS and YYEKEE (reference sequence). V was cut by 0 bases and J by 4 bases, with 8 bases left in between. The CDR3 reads CASSLAGNGNTIYF. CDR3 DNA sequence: TGTGCCAGCAGCTTGGCAGGGAACGGAAACACCATATATTTT.

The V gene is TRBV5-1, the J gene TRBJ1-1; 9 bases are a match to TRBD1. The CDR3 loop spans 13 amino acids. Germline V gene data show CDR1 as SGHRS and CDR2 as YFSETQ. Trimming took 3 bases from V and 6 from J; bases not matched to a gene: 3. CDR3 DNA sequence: TGCGCCAGCAGCTCACAGGGGGCCTCTGAAGCTTTCTTT. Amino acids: CASSSQGASEAFF.

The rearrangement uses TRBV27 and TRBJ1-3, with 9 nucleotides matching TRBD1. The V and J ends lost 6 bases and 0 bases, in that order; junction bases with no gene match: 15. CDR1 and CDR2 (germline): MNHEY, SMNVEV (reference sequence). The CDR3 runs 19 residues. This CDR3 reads CASSPQGASTMSSGNTIYF. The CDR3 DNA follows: TGTGCCAGCAGCCCACAGGGGGCCTCTACAATGAGCTCTGGAAACACCATATATTTT.